This record covers a single TCR beta chain. This sample stems from a study of blood T cell repertoires in COVID-19. V was clipped by 6 bases and J by 1 base, with 11 bases between them. CDR1 and CDR2 (germline): SNHLY, FYNNEI. This CDR3 is 14 amino acids long. Only in-frame clones appear in the TCRdb table, and some are missing; sequencing was by immunoSEQ multiplex PCR. Found here are some 190,000 clones, less than 85% of them singletons; the top ten hold roughly 3.2%. The sequence was obtained from a woman aged 30 to 39 who had recovered from COVID-19. The J gene is TRBJ2-3, the V gene TRBV2; no clear D gene. Sequenced: PBMCs or T cells enriched from blood (not recorded which). CDR3 DNA sequence: TGTGCCAGCAGCTACGATTTAGGCACAGATACGCAGTATTTT. Its translation: CASSYDLGTDTQYF.